This section outlines one T cell receptor (beta chain) sequence together with its context. V lost 6 bases to trimming and J lost 8 bases, with 19 bases between them. Germline assignment: CDR1 WNHNN and CDR2 SYGVQD (reference sequence). The CDR3 loop spans 14 amino acids. These data originate in a study of blood T cell repertoires in COVID-19. Repertoires were generated with immunoSEQ multiplex PCR, while TCRdb's copy carries only in-frame clones and drops some. The table includes about 180,000 clones, approximately 83% detected once. This clonotype was obtained from a human donor with active or convalescent COVID-19. The donor label of this sample is uncertain. The sample consisted of peripheral blood. The J gene is TRBJ1-1, the V gene TRBV10-1; a possible D gene is TRBD1 (5 bases). The CDR3 coding sequence is TGCGCCAGCAGCACCAGCGGGACGTCCCAGGAAGCTTTCTTT. Its protein product is CASSTSGTSQEAFF.